These 31 T cell receptor beta chains came from one sample sequenced in a study of cytomegalovirus exposure and HLA in healthy donors (dated by TCRdb to 2017 to 2019). Libraries came from the immunoSEQ multiplex PCR assay. The multiplex PCR relied on a mix of 60 forward primers for TCR Vbeta segments and 13 reverse primers for TCR Jbeta segments. TCRdb limited this immuneACCESS table to in-frame rearrangements with V and J called. A share of clones is missing; checked studies link under half to unresolved V genes, and the rest is unexplained. This sample lists 120,000 or so clones; over 70% were detected once. The top ten hold roughly 10% of the sample. The sample comprised PBMCs. These receptors came from a woman aged 50 to 60 in good health and CMV-seropositive.

The chain couples TRBV15 to TRBJ2-7, with D unclear. CDR3 length equals 14 residues. V gave up 1 base and J gave up 3 bases, with 10 bases separating them. Germline V gene lookup returns CDR1 LNHNV and CDR2 YYDKDF (reference sequence). The CDR3 coding sequence is TGTGCCACCAGCAGAGTACCTGAGGACTACGAGCAGTACTTC. It encodes CATSRVPEDYEQYF.

The chain couples TRBV2 to TRBJ1-2; 7 nucleotides agree with TRBD1. The CDR3 runs 15 residues. Germline-derived CDR1 and CDR2 are SNHLY and FYNNEI. J lost 6 bases, V lost 7 bases, and 14 bases had no gene match. The CDR3, as DNA: TGTGCCAGCACTCCCGGACAGGCCTCGCCTGATGGCTACACCTTC. Translated, it gives CASTPGQASPDGYTF.

The J gene is TRBJ2-1, the V gene TRBV6-1, with D maybe TRBD1 (5 bases). CDR3 length: 15 residues. Germline V CDR1 and CDR2: MNHNS, SASEGT. V shed 6 bases and J shed 8 bases, with 20 bases lying between them. CDR3 DNA: TGTGCCAGCAGGGCAGGGTTCGAGTCCTCAGATGAGCAGTTCTTC. Amino acid sequence: CASRAGFESSDEQFF.

The rearrangement links TRBV15 to TRBJ2-2; maybe TRBD1 (5 bases). The germline V gene encodes CDR1 LNHNV and CDR2 YYDKDF (reference sequence). The CDR3 is made up of 16 amino acids. Trimming took 7 bases from V and 5 from J, leaving 20 bases between them. CDR3 in amino acids: CATTAGKGHRTGELFF. DNA of the CDR3: TGTGCCACCACAGCAGGGAAGGGGCATAGAACCGGGGAGCTGTTTTTT. The full variable domain, with the rest looked up from reference TRBV15 and TRBJ2-2, is DAMVIQNPRYQVTQFGKPVTLSCSQTLNHNVMYWYQQKSSQAPKLLFHYYDKDFNNEADTPDNFQSRRPNTSFCFLDIRSPGLGDTAMYLCATTAGKGHRTGELFFGEGSRLTVL.

Comment on this clone: The junction does not match germline at one end; this may be a read error. The CDR3, as DNA: TGTGCCAGCAGACTGGACTACGGCTACACCTTC. Translation: CASRLDYGYTF. The V and J genes are TRBV6-6 and TRBJ1-2; D not certain. The CDR3 is made up of 11 amino acids. Germline CDR1 MNHNY, CDR2 SVGAGI (reference sequence).

This clone has only a few counts. V is TRBV21-1 and J is TRBJ2-2; TRBD1 reflects the table's D call only, with no check against the DNA. TRBV21-1 is a pseudogene locus. The CDR3 spans 16 residues. The CDR3 DNA is TGTGCCAGCAGGGAAAGGGCGCAGGGGGAGGTCGGGGAGCTGTTTTTT. It codes for CASRERAQGEVGELFF.

The chain is built from TRBV6-6 and TRBJ1-1; maybe TRBD1 (6 bases). CDR1 is MNHNY, CDR2 SVGAGI, per germline (reference sequence). V lost 0 bases and J 3 bases, leaving 11 bases between the germline ends. The CDR3 length is 15 residues. CDR3 nucleotides: TGTGCCAGCAGTTACTCTGGCAGGGGTGACACTGAAGCTTTCTTT. As protein: CASSYSGRGDTEAFF.

V and J are TRBV7-2 and TRBJ1-2; 7 positions agree with TRBD1. CDR3 length: 15 residues. Germline V gene lookup returns CDR1 SGHTA and CDR2 FQGNSA. Germline trimming cut 1 base from V and 4 bases from J; bases unmatched to any gene: 6. The CDR3 bases are TGTGCCAGCAGCTTAGTGGAGGGGGCCGGCTATGGCTACACCTTC. Translated, it gives CASSLVEGAGYGYTF. Full variable domain (missing parts from reference TRBV7-2 and TRBJ1-2): GAGVSQSPSNKVTEKGKDVELRCDPISGHTALYWYRQSLGQGLEFLIYFQGNSAPDKSGLPSDRFSAERTGGSVSTLTIQRTQQEDSAVYLCASSLVEGAGYGYTFGSGTRLTVV.

The CDR3 nucleotides read TGTGCCAGCAGTTACTTCGCTGCGGGACCTAACTATGGCTACACCTTC. It translates to CASSYFAAGPNYGYTF. J is TRBJ1-2 and V is TRBV6-6; the D gene is possibly TRBD1 (5 bases). There are 16 residues in the CDR3. Trimming took 1 base from V and 0 from J, leaving 12 bases between them. CDR1 is MNHNY and CDR2 is SVGAGI in the germline V gene (reference sequence).

The genes are TRBV6-6 and TRBJ2-1; 8 bases agree with TRBD2. Germline V gene lookup returns CDR1 MNHNY and CDR2 SVGAGI (reference sequence). The CDR3 spans 14 residues. V gave up 6 bases and J gave up 4 bases; unmatched junction bases: 5. The CDR3 DNA follows: TGTGCCAGCAGGCCGGGACTAGGTTACAATGAGCAGTTCTTC. Translating gives CASRPGLGYNEQFF.

V is TRBV7-9 and J is TRBJ2-2; 10 nucleotides align to TRBD1. CDR1 is SEHNR and CDR2 is FQNEAQ in the germline V gene (reference sequence). This CDR3 is built from 16 residues. V gave up 5 bases and J gave up 7 bases; unmatched junction bases: 10. The DNA of the CDR3 is TGTGCCAGCAGCCAGCTCGGACAGGGGGAGATCGGGGAGCTGTTTTTT. Its protein product is CASSQLGQGEIGELFF.

In this sample, this clone turned up once. This chain links TRBV30 with TRBJ2-5; possibly TRBD2 for D (7 bases). Per germline, CDR1 GTSNPN and CDR2 SVGIG (reference sequence). This CDR3 is built from 11 residues. This CDR3 is CWGGLQETQYF. In DNA, the CDR3 is TGTTGGGGGGGGCTACAAGAGACCCAGTACTTC.

The rearrangement joins TRBV30 to TRBJ1-1; 8 bases are shared with TRBD1. Trimming cost V 3 bases and J 9 bases; bases outside gene matches: 9. Germline V gives CDR1 GTSNPN, CDR2 SVGIG (reference sequence). The CDR3 is 13 amino acids. Here the CDR3 DNA reads TGTGCCTGGAGCGAGGGACAGGCCCTTCAAGCTTTCTTT. Protein: CAWSEGQALQAFF.

This clone was detected a few times. This rearrangement joins TRBV6-1 to TRBJ2-7, with 10 bases matching TRBD2. The V and J ends lost 5 bases and 3 bases, in that order; junction bases with no gene match: 4. Germline V gene lookup returns CDR1 MNHNS and CDR2 SASEGT. CDR3 length equals 14 residues. CDR3 protein: CASSMTSGYYEQYF. DNA of the CDR3: TGTGCCAGCAGTATGACTAGCGGGTACTACGAGCAGTACTTC.

This clone is a singleton in its sample. The rearrangement links TRBV6-4 to TRBJ2-1; 9 bases align to TRBD2. This CDR3 spans 18 amino acids. Trimming cost V 3 bases and J 3 bases; bases outside gene matches: 12. The germline V gene has CDR1 MRHNA and CDR2 SNTAGT. Here the CDR3 reads CASSEFGSSGVNYNEQFF. Here the CDR3 DNA reads TGTGCCAGCAGTGAATTCGGATCTAGCGGGGTTAACTACAATGAGCAGTTCTTC.

V is TRBV30 and J is TRBJ2-5; 8 bases match TRBD2. Trimming at V came to 2 bases and at J to 2 bases, leaving 7 bases not matched to a gene. CDR3 size: 15 residues. Germline CDR1 and CDR2: GTSNPN and SVGIG (reference sequence). The CDR3 sequence is CAWSIQRGFQETQYF. The CDR3 coding sequence is TGTGCCTGGAGTATCCAGCGGGGGTTTCAAGAGACCCAGTACTTC.

The rearrangement uses TRBV2 and TRBJ2-3, with D maybe TRBD1 (6 bases). V was shortened by 4 bases and J by 6 bases, with 11 bases between the two germline ends. Germline V lookup: CDR1 SNHLY, CDR2 FYNNEI. The CDR3 has 13 residues. The CDR3 sequence is CASSGQGTDTQYF. The CDR3 DNA reads as TGTGCCAGCAGTGGTCAGGGGACCGATACGCAGTATTTT.

This chain joins TRBV4-3 and TRBJ1-2; D is ambiguous. V shed 0 bases and J shed 8 bases, with 13 bases lying between them. The germline CDR1 and CDR2 sequences are LGHNA and YSLEER. This CDR3 region has 14 residues. CDR3 sequence: CASSQDLAEGGYTF. DNA for the CDR3: TGCGCCAGCAGCCAAGATCTAGCGGAAGGAGGCTACACCTTC.

The chain recombines TRBV11-2 with TRBJ1-4; 7 bases align to TRBD1. The CDR3 is 14 amino acids. Germline V gene data show CDR1 as SGHAT and CDR2 as FQNNGV. V lost 3 bases, J lost 8 bases, and 6 bases stayed unmatched. The CDR3 region has the DNA TGTGCCAGCAGCTTGACAGGGCGTGACGAAAAACTGTTTTTT. This gives the protein CASSLTGRDEKLFF. The full variable domain, in which reference TRBV11-2 and TRBJ1-4 provide the parts outside the CDR3, is EAGVAQSPRYKIIEKRQSVAFWCNPISGHATLYWYQQILGQGPKLLIQFQNNGVVDDSQLPKDRFSAERLKGVDSTLKIQPAKLEDSAVYLCASSLTGRDEKLFFGSGTQLSVL.

This chain joins TRBV15 and TRBJ2-7; D possibly corresponds to TRBD1 (5 bases). The CDR3 has 16 amino acids. Trimming pared 5 bases from V and 6 bases from J, leaving 23 bases between. The germline V gene encodes CDR1 LNHNV and CDR2 YYDKDF (reference sequence). For the CDR3, the DNA is TGTGCCACCAGCGGCCTGCCACAGGCCAGTTCCACCGAGCAGTACTTC. Translated, it gives CATSGLPQASSTEQYF.

The V call is TRBV9, the J call TRBJ2-2; 7 bases are shared with TRBD1. J lost 1 base, V lost 7 bases, and 4 bases had no gene match. The CDR3 runs to 14 residues. CDR1 is SGDLS, CDR2 YYNGEE, per germline. CDR3 residues: CASGYRGNTGELFF. The CDR3, as DNA: TGTGCCAGCGGATACAGGGGGAACACCGGGGAGCTGTTTTTT.

This chain joins TRBV11-2 and TRBJ2-7; D perhaps matches TRBD1 (5 bases). This CDR3 comprises 14 residues. The V end lost 5 bases, the J end lost 6 bases, and 17 bases lay between the germline ends. Germline assignment: CDR1 SGHAT and CDR2 FQNNGV. CDR3 region: CASSPMFSGFEQYF. The CDR3 nucleotides read TGTGCCAGCAGCCCCATGTTCTCAGGGTTCGAGCAGTACTTC.

The chain is built from TRBV6-4 and TRBJ1-1, with D uncertain. V gave up 1 base and J gave up 1 base, with 10 bases separating them. The germline CDR1 and CDR2 sequences are MRHNA and SNTAGT. The CDR3 is 15 residues long. The CDR3 sequence: CASSDLRHRNTEAFF. Written as DNA, the CDR3 is TGTGCCAGCAGTGACTTAAGACACCGGAACACTGAAGCTTTCTTT.

Regarding this clone: Other nucleotide sequences from this sample produce the same CDR3. The V gene is TRBV7-9, the J gene TRBJ2-6; the D gene is possibly TRBD2 (5 bases). The CDR3 has 15 amino acids. Germline V CDR1 and CDR2: SEHNR, FQNEAQ (reference sequence). The V gene lost 3 bases and the J gene lost 0 bases, with 6 bases spanning the gap. CDR3 sequence (DNA): TGTGCCAGCAGCTTGCGGGTCTCTGGGGCCAACGTCCTGACTTTC. Translated, it gives CASSLRVSGANVLTF.

Only a few counts were recorded for this clone. The V call is TRBV11-3, the J call TRBJ2-7, with 11 bases matching TRBD1. This CDR3 spans 13 amino acids. After removal of 5 bases from V and 7 bases from J, the junction contained 4 bases not matched to a gene. From germline, CDR1 is SGHNT and CDR2 YENEEA. DNA for the CDR3: TGTGCCAGCAGCCAACGGGACAGGGGGGAGCAGTACTTC. Amino acid sequence: CASSQRDRGEQYF.

The sample holds many counts of this clone. The V call is TRBV9, the J call TRBJ2-3; 8 bases map to TRBD2. J gave up 5 bases and V 3 bases, and 11 bases lay outside the gene matches. The V gene's germline CDR1 is SGDLS and CDR2 YYNGEE. The CDR3 has 16 residues. The CDR3 nucleotides read TGTGCCAGCAGCGCCTTCGGGGTAGCGGGACAAGATACGCAGTATTTT. Residues: CASSAFGVAGQDTQYF.

This sequence joins TRBV7-9 and TRBJ1-1; D remains ambiguous. CDR3 length: 16 amino acids. CDR1 and CDR2 from the germline V gene are SEHNR and FQNEAQ (reference sequence). Trimming stripped 1 base from V and 7 bases from J, with 19 bases between. CDR3 sequence (DNA): TGTGCCAGCAGCTTAGGGTCGGGAACAGCTCATAGTGAAGCTTTCTTT. Its protein is CASSLGSGTAHSEAFF.

V is TRBV4-3 and J is TRBJ2-4; 13 bases fit TRBD2. Germline lookup yields CDR1 LGHNA and CDR2 YSLEER. V trimming: 4 bases; J trimming: 6 bases; junction bases outside the gene matches: 9. This CDR3 is built from 17 residues. The CDR3 region is CASSRGTGTSGANIQYF. CDR3 DNA: TGCGCCAGCAGCCGGGGCACCGGGACTAGCGGGGCAAACATTCAGTACTTC.

This sequence joins TRBV7-2 and TRBJ2-5; 9 bases align to TRBD2. The CDR3 runs to 17 residues. The J segment lost 4 bases and the V segment lost 0 bases, leaving 9 bases of the junction unmatched. Per germline, CDR1 SGHTA and CDR2 FQGNSA. CDR3 amino acids: CASSLANSGRSVETQYF. In DNA form, the CDR3 reads TGTGCCAGCAGCTTAGCTAATAGCGGGAGATCTGTAGAGACCCAGTACTTC.

The chain uses TRBV30 and TRBJ2-7; no definite D call. The germline gives CDR1 GTSNPN, CDR2 SVGIG (reference sequence). The ends were cut back, 5 bases at V and 4 bases at J, with 9 bases in the middle. This CDR3 contains 11 residues. CDR3 in amino acids: CAWVRSYEQYF. The CDR3 coding sequence is TGTGCCTGGGTTAGATCATACGAGCAGTACTTC.

The chain uses TRBV5-4 and TRBJ1-1; D may be TRBD1 (6 bases). The CDR3 consists of 14 residues. The germline V gene has CDR1 SGHNT and CDR2 YYREEE (reference sequence). The V end was cut by 4 bases, the J end by 3 bases, with 13 bases between. CDR3 amino acids: CASSRGGGDTEAFF. In DNA form, the CDR3 reads TGTGCCAGCAGCCGAGGGGGTGGGGACACTGAAGCTTTCTTT.